This T cell receptor beta chain originates from a study of T cells in Graves' hyperthyroidism and ophthalmopathy. At the level of the study: Initial diagnosis, before any treatment, was when peripheral blood was collected. Study observations and caveats: Ophthalmopathy was identified by the model a median around 6 months ahead of onset. In the blood, most expanded thyroid clonotypes above 0.001 appeared as well.

The hyperthyroidism was newly diagnosed and had lasted under 2 months; the patients were aged 18 to 65. RNA transcripts were the template for amplifying TCR beta CDR3 regions. A first-round RT-PCR of the TCR CDR3 used the HTBI primer set. Using its own MiXCR run on the multiplex PCR reads, TCRdb lists one record per CDR3 protein. The table includes some 620,000 distinct CDR3 sequences, about 17% detected once. After removal of 2 bases from V and 6 bases from J, the junction contained 12 bases not matched to a gene. The CDR3 contains 15 residues. Germline-derived CDR1 and CDR2 are DFQATT and SNEGSKA (reference sequence). This clonotype appeared many times. Its antigen is undetermined.

The genes are TRBV20-1 and TRBJ2-7, with 8 bases matching TRBD2. Sequencing used blood. This clonotype was sampled from a woman in her twenties or thirties with Graves' hyperthyroidism. Written as DNA, the CDR3 is TGCAGTGCTAGAAGGGCGGGAGGCTATCGGATCGAGCAGTACTTC. It encodes CSARRAGGYRIEQYF.